The 30 T cell receptor beta chains listed next were all sequenced from one sample in a study of cytotoxic CD8 clonotypes in ibrutinib-treated CLL. Measured with immunoSEQ multiplex PCR; TCRdb has only the in-frame clones, and not every one. The repertoire has 150,000 or so clones, approximately 80% of them found once; the top ten carry less than 30%. The sample was PBMCs, taken after 12 months of ibrutinib treatment. These receptors all come from a human donor with chronic lymphocytic leukemia.

The rearrangement links TRBV20-1 to TRBJ2-1, with TRBD2 as a possible D gene (6 bases). Per the germline V gene, CDR1 is DFQATT and CDR2 is SNEGSKA (reference sequence). The CDR3 runs 11 residues. The V and J ends lost 0 bases and 12 bases respectively, with 9 bases between them. The DNA of the CDR3 is TGCAGTGCTAGAGATGTGGGGGGGCAGTTCTTC. Translating it yields CSARDVGGQFF.

There are a few counts of this clone. The chain is built from TRBV15 and TRBJ1-4; 9 positions agree with TRBD1. Per the germline V gene, CDR1 is LNHNV and CDR2 is YYDKDF (reference sequence). With V trimmed by 5 bases and J by 5 bases, 9 bases remained unmatched. The CDR3 is 16 amino acids. In DNA, the CDR3 is TGTGCCACCAGCCCGTTCACCGGGACAGGGAATGAAAAACTGTTTTTT. The encoded protein is CATSPFTGTGNEKLFF.

V usage is TRBV4-3 and J usage is TRBJ2-2, with 7 bases matching TRBD1. From germline, CDR1 is LGHNA and CDR2 YSLEER. This CDR3 has 15 residues. J was trimmed by 6 bases and V by 1 base; bases with no gene match: 5. CDR3 in amino acids: CASSQADRSSGELFF. In DNA, the CDR3 is TGCGCCAGCAGCCAAGCGGACAGGTCTTCCGGGGAGCTGTTTTTT.

This clone appeared a few times. The chain links TRBV28 to TRBJ1-5, with D unclear. The CDR3 contains 11 residues. CDR1 is MDHEN, CDR2 SYDVKM, per germline. V was trimmed by 6 bases and J by 8 bases, leaving 8 bases between them. CDR3 in amino acids: CASSLAEPQHF. The DNA of the CDR3 is TGTGCCAGCAGCCTGGCTGAGCCCCAGCATTTT.

This chain joins TRBV19 and TRBJ1-1; perhaps TRBD1 as D (6 bases). The germline CDR1 and CDR2 sequences are LNHDA and SQIVND (reference sequence). With 11 bases removed from V and 1 base from J, the gap between germline ends came to 11 bases. CDR3 length equals 12 residues. CDR3 protein: CAAKTGNTEAFF. DNA of the CDR3: TGTGCCGCAAAGACAGGGAACACTGAAGCTTTCTTT. Based on the CDR3 plus reference TRBV19 and TRBJ1-1, the full variable domain is DGGITQSPKYLFRKEGQNVTLSCEQNLNHDAMYWYRQDPGQGLRLIYYSQIVNDFQKGDIAEGYSVSREKKESFPLTVTSAQKNPTAFYLCAAKTGNTEAFFGQGTRLTVV.

In its sample, this clone was seen a few times. The J gene is TRBJ1-2, the V gene TRBV28; a possible D gene is TRBD1 (5 bases). V was trimmed by 3 bases and J by 4 bases, leaving 9 bases between them. The germline V gene encodes CDR1 MDHEN and CDR2 SYDVKM. The CDR3 totals 13 residues. The DNA of the CDR3 is TGTGCCAGCAGTTTCACCGGGACCTATGGCTACACCTTC. Its translation is CASSFTGTYGYTF.

This clone has only one observation. The chain recombines TRBV27 with TRBJ1-2, with D hard to call. This CDR3 comprises 14 residues. V was pared by 3 bases and J by 6 bases, with 14 bases between. The germline gives CDR1 MNHEY, CDR2 SMNVEV (reference sequence). The CDR3 is CASSFGQALNGYTF. CDR3 bases: TGTGCCAGCAGTTTTGGGCAGGCTTTAAATGGCTACACCTTC.

This chain links TRBV28 with TRBJ1-2; 7 bases align to TRBD1. After removal of 5 bases from V and 6 bases from J, the junction contained 6 bases not matched to a gene. CDR3 size: 13 residues. The germline gives CDR1 MDHEN, CDR2 SYDVKM. In DNA form, the CDR3 reads TGTGCCAGCAGTCCCGGGACAGTAGATGGCTACACCTTC. It translates to CASSPGTVDGYTF.

V gene TRBV7-3 combines with J gene TRBJ1-1; D is ambiguous. V lost 0 bases and J 0 bases, leaving 8 bases between the germline ends. CDR1 SGHTA and CDR2 FQGTGA come from the germline V gene. The length of the CDR3 is 15 residues. CDR3 loop: CASSLTGRVNTEAFF. Here the CDR3 DNA reads TGTGCCAGCAGCTTAACAGGCCGGGTGAACACTGAAGCTTTCTTT.

The chain is built from TRBV14 and TRBJ1-4, with 9 bases that match TRBD1. This CDR3 region has 16 residues. V was clipped by 4 bases and J by 8 bases; unmatched bases: 11. Germline assignment: CDR1 SGHDN and CDR2 FVKESK. CDR3 sequence (DNA): TGTGCCAGCAGCCGGGACAGGGAAGGGGCATTGGAAAAACTGTTTTTT. It encodes CASSRDREGALEKLFF.

V usage is TRBV2 and J usage is TRBJ2-1; no clear D. V was shortened by 2 bases and J by 2 bases, with 19 bases between the two germline ends. This CDR3 is built from 18 residues. The germline V gene has CDR1 SNHLY and CDR2 FYNNEI. This CDR3 is CASSESALGNRPYNEQFF. In DNA form, the CDR3 reads TGTGCCAGCAGTGAAAGTGCGTTGGGAAACCGCCCCTACAATGAGCAGTTCTTC.

This CDR3 reads CASSQGTASGNTIYF. CDR3 sequence (DNA): TGTGCCAGCAGCCAAGGGACAGCCTCTGGAAACACCATATATTTT. The rearrangement links TRBV7-8 to TRBJ1-3; 7 nucleotides match TRBD1. Germline CDR1 and CDR2: SGHVS and FQNEAQ. The CDR3 is 15 amino acids. J lost 0 bases, V lost 5 bases, and 4 bases had no gene match.

This clone occurred a few times. The CDR3 nucleotides read TGTGCCAGCATGGGGCTGGGGTCGAACACCGGGGAGCTGTTTTTT. Translating it yields CASMGLGSNTGELFF. The rearrangement joins TRBV2 to TRBJ2-2; D may be TRBD1 (5 bases). The germline V gene has CDR1 SNHLY and CDR2 FYNNEI. Trimming left V 7 bases short and J 0 bases short, with 12 bases between. There are 15 residues in the CDR3.

This clone was counted only a few times. This chain uses TRBV19 with TRBJ2-1, with D perhaps assigned TRBD1 or TRBD2 (5 bases each). The CDR3 runs 14 residues. Germline V gene data show CDR1 as LNHDA and CDR2 as SQIVND (reference sequence). Trimming cost V 7 bases and J 3 bases, with 13 bases left between them. The CDR3 nucleotides read TGTGCCAGTAAGAAGGGGACCGTCTACAATGAGCAGTTCTTC. Translating it yields CASKKGTVYNEQFF. Filled out from reference TRBV19 and TRBJ2-1, the complete variable domain reads DGGITQSPKYLFRKEGQNVTLSCEQNLNHDAMYWYRQDPGQGLRLIYYSQIVNDFQKGDIAEGYSVSREKKESFPLTVTSAQKNPTAFYLCASKKGTVYNEQFFGPGTRLTVL.

The rearrangement joins TRBV15 to TRBJ2-7, with D unresolved. V was clipped by 0 bases and J by 1 base, with 10 bases between them. CDR1 is LNHNV, CDR2 YYDKDF, per germline (reference sequence). The CDR3 runs 15 residues. CDR3 in amino acids: CATSRDSRLSYEQYF. Here the CDR3 DNA reads TGTGCCACCAGCAGAGATAGCAGGTTATCCTACGAGCAGTACTTC.

The chain links TRBV5-6 to TRBJ2-7, with D possibly TRBD1 on 6 matching bases. The germline V and J ends were trimmed by 1 base and 5 bases, with 13 bases remaining between them. The CDR3 spans 14 residues. Germline V gives CDR1 SGHDT, CDR2 YYEEEE. The CDR3 sequence: CASSLRGIKNEQYF. CDR3 in DNA: TGTGCCAGCAGCTTGAGGGGGATAAAGAACGAGCAGTACTTC.

The chain has TRBV15 and TRBJ2-7, with TRBD1 matching over 8 bases. CDR1 and CDR2 (germline): LNHNV, YYDKDF (reference sequence). Germline trimming cut 3 bases from V and 6 bases from J; bases unmatched to any gene: 7. CDR3 size: 14 residues. CDR3 in DNA: TGTGCCACCAGCAGCAGAATGACAGGGGTCGAGCAGTACTTC. It translates to CATSSRMTGVEQYF.

This chain joins TRBV11-2 and TRBJ2-7; D unresolved. Germline values: CDR1 SGHAT, CDR2 FQNNGV. Trimming stripped 3 bases from V and 13 bases from J, with 16 bases between. The CDR3 is made up of 12 amino acids. The CDR3 region has the DNA TGTGCCAGCAGCTTGACCCTAAAAGCATGCTACTTC. This sequence encodes CASSLTLKACYF. Together with reference TRBV11-2 and TRBJ2-7, the CDR3 gives the full variable domain: EAGVAQSPRYKIIEKRQSVAFWCNPISGHATLYWYQQILGQGPKLLIQFQNNGVVDDSQLPKDRFSAERLKGVDSTLKIQPAKLEDSAVYLCASSLTLKACYFGPGTRLTVT.

The rearrangement joins TRBV7-2 to TRBJ2-7; no reliable D call. The germline CDR1 and CDR2 sequences are SGHTA and FQGNSA. The CDR3 covers 15 residues. The germline V and J ends were trimmed by 5 bases and 4 bases, with 18 bases remaining between them. The CDR3 DNA follows: TGTGCCAGCAGCCCGAATTGGGTGATCTCTTACGAGCAGTACTTC. Its protein product is CASSPNWVISYEQYF.

CDR3 in DNA: TGTGCCAGCAGTGAAAAGGGGACAGTCCTGCGAGGGGAGCTGTTTTTT. Protein product: CASSEKGTVLRGELFF. The chain joins TRBV25-1 to TRBJ2-2, with 7 bases identical to TRBD1. The CDR3 totals 16 residues. Germline trimming cut 2 bases from V and 8 bases from J; bases unmatched to any gene: 11. Per germline, CDR1 MGHDK and CDR2 SYGVNS.

This clone was detected ten times or more. The chain carries TRBV6-4 and TRBJ2-3; a possible D gene is TRBD2 (7 bases). Germline V gene lookup returns CDR1 MRHNA and CDR2 SNTAGT. The CDR3 covers 15 residues. V lost 0 bases and J 2 bases, leaving 9 bases between the germline ends. This CDR3 reads CASSDSGGATDTQYF. The CDR3 nucleotides are TGTGCCAGCAGTGACTCTGGGGGGGCCACAGATACGCAGTATTTT.

The V call is TRBV4-3, the J call TRBJ2-6; a possible D gene is TRBD1 (6 bases). This CDR3 contains 19 residues. V lost 0 bases to trimming and J lost 2 bases, with 17 bases between them. Germline V CDR1 and CDR2: LGHNA, YSLEER. CDR3 loop: CASSQDNPRGQTGANVLTF. CDR3 nucleotides: TGCGCCAGCAGCCAAGATAATCCGCGAGGACAGACTGGGGCCAACGTCCTGACTTTC.

Note on this clone: It is likely a read error: a sequence one base away is far more abundant. Other DNA sequences in the same sample also yield this CDR3. V usage is TRBV6-6 and J usage is TRBJ1-2; D possibly corresponds to TRBD1 (6 bases). Germline-derived CDR1 and CDR2 are MNHNY and SVGAGI (reference sequence). The CDR3 has 15 amino acids. V was pared by 5 bases and J by 3 bases, with 16 bases between. CDR3 sequence (DNA): TGTGCCAGCAGTGACGTGGCAGGGGTGGACTATGGCTACACCTTC. It codes for CASSDVAGVDYGYTF.

V is TRBV6-5 and J is TRBJ2-4; 8 nucleotides line up with TRBD1. Trimming at V came to 6 bases and at J to 3 bases, leaving 7 bases not matched to a gene. This CDR3 has 15 amino acids. The germline V gene encodes CDR1 MNHEY and CDR2 SVGAGI. CDR3 sequence: CASSGQGAVKNIQYF. Written as DNA, the CDR3 is TGTGCCAGCAGCGGGCAGGGGGCGGTCAAAAACATTCAGTACTTC.

Only a few counts were recorded for this clone. The chain joins TRBV6-6 to TRBJ1-2, with D possibly being TRBD1 (5 bases). The germline CDR1 and CDR2 sequences are MNHNY and SVGAGI (reference sequence). CDR3 length equals 11 residues. Trimming left V 3 bases short and J 7 bases short, with 6 bases between. The CDR3 reads CASSYGGGYTF. CDR3 DNA sequence: TGTGCCAGCAGTTATGGGGGTGGCTACACCTTC.

This chain links TRBV18 with TRBJ2-1; 9 bases are shared with TRBD1. Germline trimming cut 2 bases from V and 5 bases from J; bases unmatched to any gene: 4. Germline V gene data show CDR1 as KGHSH and CDR2 as LQKENI. This CDR3 region has 15 residues. CDR3 in amino acids: CASSPMTGGNNEQFF. The CDR3 coding sequence is TGTGCCAGCTCACCAATGACAGGGGGGAACAATGAGCAGTTCTTC.

The chain carries TRBV30 and TRBJ2-1; 9 nucleotides match TRBD1. The germline V gene encodes CDR1 GTSNPN and CDR2 SVGIG (reference sequence). With 3 bases clipped from V and 7 bases from J, the junction kept 7 bases outside the gene matches. The CDR3 runs to 14 residues. CDR3 protein: CAWSSGTGWNEQFF. CDR3 bases: TGTGCCTGGAGCTCCGGGACAGGGTGGAATGAGCAGTTCTTC.

The gene calls are TRBV5-1 and TRBJ2-1, with TRBD1 identical over 7 bases. V lost 7 bases, J lost 10 bases, and 8 bases stayed unmatched. The CDR3 is made up of 12 amino acids. Germline values: CDR1 SGHRS, CDR2 YFSETQ. The chain's CDR3 is CASGRTGSEQFF. CDR3 DNA: TGCGCCAGCGGCAGGACAGGTTCCGAGCAGTTCTTC.

The chain employs TRBV15 and TRBJ1-4; D might be TRBD1 (5 bases). V was shortened by 0 bases and J by 6 bases, with 11 bases between the two germline ends. Germline V gene sequence: CDR1 LNHNV, CDR2 YYDKDF (reference sequence). This CDR3 contains 15 residues. The CDR3 DNA reads as TGTGCCACCAGCAGAGATCGAGGGGTAGATGAAAAACTGTTTTTT. Its translation: CATSRDRGVDEKLFF.

The table lists this clone with many counts. The rearrangement uses TRBV6-5 and TRBJ2-7; D not resolved. CDR1 is MNHEY and CDR2 is SVGAGI in the germline V gene. Trimming removed 2 bases at V and 3 bases at J, with 2 bases between. The CDR3 has 11 amino acids. The DNA of the CDR3 is TGTGCCAGCAGTTACAACTACGAGCAGTACTTC. This translates into CASSYNYEQYF.